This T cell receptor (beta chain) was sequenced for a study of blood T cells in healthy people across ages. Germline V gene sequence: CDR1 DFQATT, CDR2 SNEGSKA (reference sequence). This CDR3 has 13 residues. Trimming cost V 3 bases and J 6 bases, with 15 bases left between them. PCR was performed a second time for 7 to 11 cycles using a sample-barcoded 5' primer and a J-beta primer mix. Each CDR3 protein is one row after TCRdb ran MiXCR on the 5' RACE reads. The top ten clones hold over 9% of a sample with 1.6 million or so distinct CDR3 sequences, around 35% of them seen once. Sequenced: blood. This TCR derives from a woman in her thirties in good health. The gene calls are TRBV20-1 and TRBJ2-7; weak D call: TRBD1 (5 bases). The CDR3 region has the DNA TGCAGTGCTAGGGGGCTAGTTGGGCGCGAGCAGTACTTC. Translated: CSARGLVGREQYF.